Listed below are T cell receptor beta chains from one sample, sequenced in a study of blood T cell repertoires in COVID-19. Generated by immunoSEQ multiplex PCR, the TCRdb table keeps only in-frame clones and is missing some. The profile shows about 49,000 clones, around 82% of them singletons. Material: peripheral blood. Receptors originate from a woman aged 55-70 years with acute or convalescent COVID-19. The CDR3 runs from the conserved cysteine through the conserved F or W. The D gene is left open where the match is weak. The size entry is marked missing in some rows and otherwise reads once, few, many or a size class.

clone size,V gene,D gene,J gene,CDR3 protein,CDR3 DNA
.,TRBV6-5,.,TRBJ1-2,CASSRGSNYGYTF,TGTGCCAGCAGCCGCGGGAGTAACTATGGCTACACCTTC
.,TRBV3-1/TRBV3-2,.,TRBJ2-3,CASSQGQLGTDTQYF,TGTGCCAGCAGCCAAGGTCAGCTAGGCACAGATACGCAGTATTTT
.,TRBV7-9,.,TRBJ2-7,CASSRVPPPPYEQYF,TGTGCCAGCAGCCGGGTCCCCCCACCACCCTACGAGCAGTACTTC
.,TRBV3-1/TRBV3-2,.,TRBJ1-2,CASSLSGTLGYTF,TGTGCCAGCAGCCTCTCCGGGACATTAGGCTACACCTTC
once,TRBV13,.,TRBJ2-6,CASSPTRAGANVLTF,TGTGCCAGCAGCCCCACCAGGGCTGGGGCCAACGTCCTGACTTTC
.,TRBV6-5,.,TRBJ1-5,CASSLLQVSNQPQHF,TGTGCCAGCAGTCTACTACAGGTGAGCAATCAGCCCCAGCATTTT
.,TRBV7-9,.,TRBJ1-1,CASSLRRTEAFF,TGTGCCAGCAGCCTCCGTCGCACTGAAGCTTTCTTT
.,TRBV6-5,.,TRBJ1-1,CASSYRRGGTEAFF,TGTGCCAGCAGTTACAGGAGGGGGGGCACTGAAGCTTTCTTT
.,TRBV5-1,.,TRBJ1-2,CASSLSVQGSGYTF,TGCGCCAGCAGCTTGAGCGTACAGGGCTCTGGCTACACCTTC
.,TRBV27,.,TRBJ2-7,CASSPHLGLEQYF,TGTGCCAGCAGTCCCCACCTAGGCCTCGAGCAGTACTTC
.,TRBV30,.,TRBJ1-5,CAWSVSGFVNQPQHF,TGTGCCTGGAGTGTCTCCGGGTTTGTGAATCAGCCCCAGCATTTT
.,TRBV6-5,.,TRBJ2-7,CASTTRSEASYEQYF,TGTGCCAGCACCACCCGGAGCGAGGCCAGCTACGAGCAGTACTTC
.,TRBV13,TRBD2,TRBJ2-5,CASTSGGTQETQYF,TGTGCCAGCACTAGCGGGGGAACTCAAGAGACCCAGTACTTC
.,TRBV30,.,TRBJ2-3,CAWSAWGSGPRSVTDTQYF,TGTGCCTGGAGTGCCTGGGGGAGCGGGCCTAGGTCGGTCACAGATACGCAGTATTTT
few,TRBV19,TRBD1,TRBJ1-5,CASSTTGTGGNQPQHF,TGTGCCAGTAGTACAACCGGGACAGGGGGGAATCAGCCCCAGCATTTT
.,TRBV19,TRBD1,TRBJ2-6,CASTYGRGRSSSGANVLTF,TGTGCCAGCACCTACGGTAGGGGGCGGTCTAGCTCTGGGGCCAACGTCCTGACTTTC
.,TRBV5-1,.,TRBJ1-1,CASSRESNTEAFF,TGCGCCAGCTCCCGGGAGTCGAACACTGAAGCTTTCTTT
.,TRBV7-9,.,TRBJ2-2,CASSPRGPGELFF,TGTGCCAGCAGCCCCCGCGGCCCCGGGGAGCTGTTTTTT
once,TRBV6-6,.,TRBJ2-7,CASRDSRTYEQYF,TGTGCCAGCCGAGACAGTCGTACCTACGAGCAGTACTTC
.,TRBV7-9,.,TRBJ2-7,CASAPSGWNYEQYF,TGTGCCAGCGCCCCCTCAGGGTGGAACTACGAGCAGTACTTC
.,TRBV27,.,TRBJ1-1,CASSYTISGEAFF,TGTGCCAGCAGTTATACTATTTCGGGTGAAGCTTTCTTT
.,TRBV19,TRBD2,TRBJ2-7,CASSNGGGYEQYF,TGTGCCAGTAGTAACGGCGGGGGCTACGAGCAGTACTTC
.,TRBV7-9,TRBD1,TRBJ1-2,CASSLGSSGGPNYGYTF,TGTGCCAGCAGCTTGGGTAGCTCAGGGGGCCCCAACTATGGCTACACCTTC
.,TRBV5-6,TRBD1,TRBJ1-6,CASSLRGQGNSPLHF,TGTGCCAGCAGCTTGCGAGGACAGGGGAATTCACCCCTCCACTTT
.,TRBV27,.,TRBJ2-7,CASSPLRENYEQYF,TGTGCCAGCAGTCCCCTCAGGGAAAACTACGAGCAGTACTTC
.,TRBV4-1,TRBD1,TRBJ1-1,CASSPTWTGPEAFF,TGCGCCAGCAGCCCAACCTGGACAGGACCAGAAGCTTTCTTT
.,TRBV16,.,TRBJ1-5,CASSQPLWQGLDQPQHF,TGTGCCAGCAGCCAACCCCTCTGGCAGGGGCTCGATCAGCCCCAGCATTTT